The rows below give T cell receptor beta chains drawn from one sample of a study of shared clonotypes between healthy human individuals. Here immunoSEQ multiplex PCR was the method, and the copy in TCRdb shows in-frame clones only, minus some. Counted here are around 690,000 clones, about 90% occurring once; the ten biggest clones make up 30% to 35%. Specimen: memory CD8+ T cells from PBMCs. The receptor source for this set is a man aged 18 to 29 in good health. Some clones in this sample may be carry-over from other donors' samples. Each CDR3 is given with its conserved first and last residue. D genes are given only for firm matches. Only some rows state a clone size, as once, few, many or a class for expanded clones.

d_gene	abundance	v_gene	j_gene	CDR3aa	CDR3nt
TRBD2	NA	TRBV6-1	TRBJ2-7	CASSYTSGRSYEQYF	TGTGCCAGCAGCTACACTAGCGGGAGAAGCTACGAGCAGTACTTC
TRBD2	NA	TRBV7-8	TRBJ2-1	CASSYPGLAGGSTYNEQFF	TGTGCCAGCAGCTACCCCGGACTAGCGGGAGGGTCTACCTACAATGAGCAGTTCTTC
NA	NA	TRBV11-1	TRBJ2-7	CASSPKTHQTNYEQYF	TGTGCCAGCAGCCCAAAGACTCACCAAACAAACTACGAGCAGTACTTC
NA	once	TRBV27	TRBJ1-2	CASSLSPPYGYTF	TGTGCCAGCAGTTTATCGCCACCCTATGGCTACACCTTC
NA	NA	TRBV7-2	TRBJ1-2	CASSTRQDYGYTF	TGTGCCAGCAGCACCCGACAGGACTATGGCTACACCTTC
NA	NA	TRBV9	TRBJ1-2	CASETGGGYGYTF	TGTGCCAGCGAGACGGGGGGCGGCTATGGCTACACCTTC
TRBD1	once	TRBV9	TRBJ1-1	CASSPRDRMNTEAFF	TGTGCCAGCAGCCCCCGGGACAGAATGAACACTGAAGCTTTCTTT
TRBD2	NA	TRBV29-1	TRBJ2-1	CSVGWVAGEVNEQFF	TGCAGCGTTGGTTGGGTCGCGGGAGAGGTCAATGAGCAGTTCTTC
NA	NA	TRBV5-6	TRBJ1-2	CASSFRDLRDGYTF	TGTGCCAGCAGCTTCCGGGACCTAAGGGATGGCTACACCTTC
NA	few	TRBV12-5	TRBJ1-2	CASGLVRGGGNYGYTF	TGTGCTAGTGGTTTGGTACGCGGGGGCGGCAACTATGGCTACACCTTC
TRBD1	NA	TRBV27	TRBJ2-1	CASVLFYGQDEQFF	TGTGCCAGCGTACTATTTTACGGACAGGATGAGCAGTTCTTC
NA	NA	TRBV2	TRBJ2-3	CASRFDYGADTQYF	TGTGCCAGCAGGTTTGACTATGGGGCAGATACGCAGTATTTT
TRBD1	once	TRBV5-4	TRBJ2-7	CASSAGQGPLEQYF	TGTGCCAGCAGCGCCGGACAGGGTCCCCTCGAGCAGTACTTC
NA	NA	TRBV2	TRBJ2-3	CASLGATGNTDTQYF	TGTGCCAGCCTGGGGGCTACCGGGAACACAGATACGCAGTATTTT
TRBD2	NA	TRBV9	TRBJ2-1	CASSVSGREYNEQFF	TGTGCCAGCAGCGTTAGCGGGAGGGAATACAATGAGCAGTTCTTC
TRBD2	once	TRBV7-3	TRBJ2-1	CASSQPIAGENNNEQFF	TGTGCCAGCAGCCAACCAATAGCGGGTGAAAATAACAATGAGCAGTTCTTC
TRBD2	NA	TRBV28	TRBJ2-7	CASSIKSGRIYEQYF	TGTGCCAGCAGTATTAAAAGCGGGAGAATATACGAGCAGTACTTC
TRBD2	NA	TRBV4-3	TRBJ2-7	CASSQSWLAGDEQYF	TGCGCCAGCAGCCAGAGTTGGCTAGCGGGAGACGAGCAGTACTTC
TRBD2	NA	TRBV2	TRBJ2-1	CASRTGTSGLSEQFF	TGTGCCAGCAGAACCGGGACTAGCGGCTTATCGGAGCAGTTCTTC
TRBD2	NA	TRBV7-9	TRBJ2-1	CASSLHLRLAGAYEQFF	TGTGCCAGCAGCCTCCACCTTAGGCTAGCGGGAGCTTATGAGCAGTTCTTC
TRBD1	NA	TRBV28	TRBJ1-2	CASSYDRGHGYTF	TGTGCCAGCAGTTACGACAGGGGGCACGGCTACACCTTC
TRBD1	NA	TRBV7-9	TRBJ2-2	CASSLWLAGGLGGELFF	TGTGCCAGCAGCTTATGGTTGGCAGGGGGCTTAGGCGGGGAGCTGTTTTTT